The 25 T cell receptor beta chains listed next were all sequenced from one sample in a study of spatial heterogeneity in lung cancer. TCRdb redid the calling of the 5' RACE reads with MiXCR, one entry per CDR3 protein. This sample yields 90,000 to 95,000 distinct CDR3 sequences, of which approximately 12% are seen a single time; about 40% belongs to the top ten. The time point is: sample taken at primary tumor resection. The material was PBMCs, obtained at surgery. The origin of the receptors is a male donor with early-stage non-small cell lung cancer.

This clonotype appeared a few times. The V gene is TRBV24-1, the J gene TRBJ2-5, with a tentative D call TRBD2 (7 bases). This CDR3 is built from 15 residues. CDR1 is KGHDR and CDR2 is SFDVKD in the germline V gene. V lost 5 bases and J 7 bases, leaving 19 bases between the germline ends. This CDR3 is CATSAPGGGEVTQYF. The CDR3, as DNA: TGTGCCACCAGTGCCCCTGGGGGGGGCGAGGTGACCCAGTACTTC.

The chain recombines TRBV7-9 with TRBJ2-3; D gene uncertain. V was clipped by 2 bases and J by 6 bases, with 6 bases between them. The CDR3 covers 12 residues. CDR1 is SEHNR, CDR2 FQNEAQ, per germline (reference sequence). The CDR3 sequence is CASSLLMDTQYF. CDR3 nucleotide sequence: TGTGCCAGCAGCTTACTAATGGATACGCAGTATTTT.

At least ten counts were recorded for this clonotype. This chain joins TRBV7-8 and TRBJ2-1; the match to TRBD2 covers 8 bases. The V segment lost 0 bases and the J segment 5 bases; nucleotides outside the gene matches: 3. Germline CDR1 and CDR2: SGHVS and FQNEAQ. CDR3 length: 15 residues. The CDR3 here is CASSLASGAHNEQFF. The CDR3 coding sequence is TGTGCCAGCAGCTTAGCTAGCGGGGCGCACAATGAGCAGTTCTTC.

CDR3 in amino acids: CASRVAGGPTGELFF. The CDR3 DNA is TGTGCCAGCAGAGTAGCGGGGGGGCCCACCGGGGAGCTGTTTTTT. The rearrangement joins TRBV6-2 or TRBV6-3 to TRBJ2-2, with 11 nucleotides matching TRBD2. The CDR3 consists of 15 residues. In germline, CDR1 is MNHEY, CDR2 SVGEGT. The trim removed 6 bases at V and 4 bases at J, leaving 4 bases unmatched.

This clonotype was detected ten times or more. The chain couples TRBV7-3 to TRBJ2-1, with 10 bases matching TRBD2. There are 18 residues in the CDR3. Germline V gives CDR1 SGHTA, CDR2 FQGTGA. Losses at the gene ends were 3 bases for V and 8 bases for J; bases not matched to a gene: 16. The CDR3 sequence: CASSLDRVAGGTYDEQFF. The CDR3 nucleotides read TGTGCCAGCAGCTTGGACAGGGTAGCGGGAGGAACTTATGATGAGCAGTTCTTC.

There are many counts of this clonotype. The genes are TRBV12-3 or TRBV12-4 and TRBJ1-5; D uncertain. Trimming left V 3 bases short and J 3 bases short, with 6 bases between. CDR3 length: 13 amino acids. CDR3 sequence (DNA): TGTGCCAGCAGTTTGTCAGCCAATCAGCCCCAGCATTTT. This codes for CASSLSANQPQHF.

The rearrangement uses TRBV6-4 and TRBJ2-3, with 7 bases lining up with TRBD2. The junction had 11 bases not matched to a gene; V was cut back by 6 bases and J by 2 bases. CDR1 and CDR2 (germline): MRHNA, SNTAGT. This CDR3 region has 16 residues. This CDR3 reads CASSPMGGTYTDTQYF. The DNA of the CDR3 is TGTGCCAGCAGCCCAATGGGGGGGACTTACACAGATACGCAGTATTTT.

This clonotype was counted between two and nine times. The CDR3 protein is CASSSGDANYGYTF. CDR3 bases: TGCGCCAGCAGCTCAGGGGATGCCAACTATGGCTACACCTTC. This chain links TRBV5-1 with TRBJ1-2; maybe TRBD1 (6 bases). CDR1 SGHRS and CDR2 YFSETQ come from the germline V gene. CDR3 length: 14 amino acids. V lost 3 bases, J lost 2 bases, and 11 bases lay in between.

The V gene is TRBV7-2, the J gene TRBJ2-7; 8 nucleotides align to TRBD1. Germline V lookup: CDR1 SGHTA, CDR2 FQGNSA. After removal of 2 bases from V and 2 bases from J, the junction contained 8 bases not matched to a gene. The CDR3 is made up of 16 amino acids. CDR3 DNA: TGTGCCAGCAGCTTACAGGGGGCCCCATTCACCTACGAGCAGTACTTC. The encoded protein is CASSLQGAPFTYEQYF.

The chain links TRBV9 to TRBJ2-6, with TRBD2 matching over 10 bases. This CDR3 comprises 18 residues. Germline-derived CDR1 and CDR2 are SGDLS and YYNGEE. Trimming at V came to 5 bases and at J to 0 bases, leaving 8 bases not matched to a gene. This CDR3 reads CASRSGGAPFSGANVLTF. CDR3 bases: TGTGCCAGCAGGAGCGGGGGGGCCCCATTCTCTGGGGCCAACGTCCTGACTTTC.

V gene TRBV7-2 combines with J gene TRBJ2-7, with 10 bases aligning to TRBD2. Per the germline V gene, CDR1 is SGHTA and CDR2 is FQGNSA. The length of the CDR3 is 14 residues. V was clipped by 5 bases and J by 7 bases; unmatched bases: 8. The CDR3 spells CASSRTSGQREQYF. As DNA, the CDR3 is TGTGCCAGCAGCCGGACTAGCGGACAACGGGAGCAGTACTTC.

As for this clonotype: It may be a read error: a sequence one base away is much more abundant. The missing conserved phenylalanine or tryptophan at the end of this CDR3 makes a read error likely. The V gene is TRBV13, the J gene TRBJ2-1, with a weak D call TRBD1 (5 bases). Germline loops: CDR1 PRHDT, CDR2 FYEKMQ (reference sequence). The CDR3 covers 12 residues. Trimming cost V 10 bases and J 7 bases, with 14 bases left between them. The CDR3 here is CATNRRGNEQFY. Here the CDR3 DNA reads TGTGCCACCAATCGTAGGGGAAATGAGCAGTTCTAC.

In its sample, this clonotype was seen many times. V is TRBV7-2 and J is TRBJ2-5; the D is unclear. The CDR3 is 14 amino acids. CDR1 and CDR2 from the germline V gene are SGHTA and FQGNSA. Trimming shortened V by 5 bases and J by 5 bases, and 15 bases separated the two germline ends. The chain's CDR3 is CASSRTGYRETQYF. CDR3 nucleotide sequence: TGTGCCAGCAGCCGAACCGGGTATAGGGAGACCCAGTACTTC.

This clonotype was seen a few times. The chain links TRBV10-3 to TRBJ2-7; perhaps TRBD2 as D (6 bases). Trimming stripped 3 bases from V and 12 bases from J, with 15 bases between. The CDR3 consists of 12 residues. CDR1 is ENHRY, CDR2 SYGVKD, per germline. CDR3 protein: CAISDSGKGGYF. CDR3 DNA sequence: TGTGCCATCAGTGACTCCGGAAAGGGAGGGTACTTC.

A remark on this clonotype: A much bigger clone sits one base away, suggesting this may be a read error. V gene TRBV6-5 combines with J gene TRBJ1-2, with D uncertain. Germline V CDR1 and CDR2: MNHEY, SVGAGI. CDR3 length: 14 amino acids. CDR3 loop: CASSYSGETYSYTF. For the CDR3, the DNA is TGTGCCAGCAGTTACTCCGGGGAAACCTATAGCTACACCTTC.

This clonotype was observed many times. The DNA for the CDR3 is TGTGCCAGCAGCCGCGGGACAGCCTACGAGCAGTACTTC. Translating it yields CASSRGTAYEQYF. The rearrangement links TRBV7-6 to TRBJ2-7; a weak D match, TRBD1 (7 bases). The germline V and J ends were trimmed by 5 bases and 2 bases, with 10 bases remaining between them. CDR3 size: 13 residues. Germline values: CDR1 SGHVS, CDR2 FNYEAQ.

V is TRBV20-1 and J is TRBJ2-7, with 8 nucleotides matching TRBD1. This CDR3 region has 14 residues. Trimming took 5 bases from V and 3 from J; bases not matched to a gene: 9. The germline CDR1 and CDR2 sequences are DFQATT and SNEGSKA (reference sequence). Here the CDR3 DNA reads TGCAGTGCTCGCACCGGGACAGGAATCTACGAGCAGTACTTC. This gives the protein CSARTGTGIYEQYF.

With respect to this clonotype: The germline gene is not matched at one end of the junction; a read error may be the cause. The J gene is TRBJ2-1, the V gene TRBV23-1, with D possibly matching TRBD1 (6 bases). TRBV23-1 is assigned to the ORF class and has an uncertain function. CDR3 size: 9 residues. DNA of the CDR3: TGCGCCAGCAGTCATACAGGGCTATTC. This encodes CASSHTGLF.

The sample holds many counts of this clonotype. The rearrangement joins TRBV27 to TRBJ2-7, with 10 bases lining up with TRBD1. The germline CDR1 and CDR2 sequences are MNHEY and SMNVEV (reference sequence). V shed 4 bases, J shed 2 bases, and the junction held 5 bases outside the gene matches. The CDR3 extends over 15 amino acids. CDR3 in amino acids: CASSSRDRGPYEQYF. The DNA for the CDR3 is TGTGCCAGCAGTTCCCGGGACAGGGGTCCCTACGAGCAGTACTTC.

This clonotype was seen a handful of times. The genes are TRBV15 and TRBJ2-1; TRBD2 is a possible D gene (5 bases). The CDR3 extends over 15 amino acids. The germline V and J ends were trimmed by 8 bases and 2 bases, with 16 bases remaining between them. The germline gives CDR1 LNHNV, CDR2 YYDKDF (reference sequence). CDR3 in DNA: TGTGCCACCTCGATAACGGGATCGGCCTACAATGAGCAGTTCTTC. Its protein product is CATSITGSAYNEQFF.

This clonotype was recorded many times. This chain joins TRBV6-5 and TRBJ2-3, with 8 nucleotides matching TRBD1. In germline, CDR1 is MNHEY, CDR2 SVGAGI. The CDR3 is 15 residues long. V lost 6 bases and J lost 1; bases outside the gene matches: 6. The CDR3 protein is CASRQGGGGTDTQYF. CDR3 nucleotide sequence: TGTGCCAGCAGACAGGGGGGTGGTGGCACAGATACGCAGTATTTT.

The V and J genes are TRBV4-3 and TRBJ2-7, with D perhaps TRBD1 (6 bases). V was pared by 0 bases and J by 3 bases, with 12 bases between. This CDR3 is 15 amino acids long. Germline V CDR1 and CDR2: LGHNA, YSLEER. The CDR3 nucleotides read TGCGCCAGCAGCCAAGATCCGGGACAAGACTACGAGCAGTACTTC. Amino acid sequence: CASSQDPGQDYEQYF.

This clonotype appeared many times. The V and J genes are TRBV10-3 and TRBJ2-3; TRBD2 matches 7 bases. The J segment lost 1 base and the V segment lost 8 bases, leaving 9 bases of the junction unmatched. This CDR3 contains 15 residues. CDR1 and CDR2 from the germline V gene are ENHRY and SYGVKD. In nucleotides, the CDR3 is TGTGCCATCGGGGAGGGTCAGGTCGGCACAGATACGCAGTATTTT. Amino acid sequence: CAIGEGQVGTDTQYF.

This clonotype has only a few counts. The V gene is TRBV7-9, the J gene TRBJ2-1, with D perhaps given as TRBD1 or TRBD2 (5 bases each). Germline V gene data show CDR1 as SEHNR and CDR2 as FQNEAQ (reference sequence). The CDR3 extends over 16 amino acids. V was trimmed by 2 bases and J by 6 bases, leaving 17 bases between them. As DNA, the CDR3 is TGTGCCAGCAGCTTAAACCGGGACCCCTGGGGCAATGAGCAGTTCTTC. Translating it yields CASSLNRDPWGNEQFF.

This clonotype has a handful of counts. This sequence joins TRBV28 and TRBJ2-6; TRBD1 matches 7 bases. Germline loops: CDR1 MDHEN, CDR2 SYDVKM. The trim removed 8 bases at V and 0 bases at J, leaving 4 bases unmatched. The CDR3 consists of 15 residues. The CDR3 sequence is CASEDRSSGANVLTF. The CDR3 coding sequence is TGTGCCAGCGAGGACAGGAGCTCTGGGGCCAACGTCCTGACTTTC.